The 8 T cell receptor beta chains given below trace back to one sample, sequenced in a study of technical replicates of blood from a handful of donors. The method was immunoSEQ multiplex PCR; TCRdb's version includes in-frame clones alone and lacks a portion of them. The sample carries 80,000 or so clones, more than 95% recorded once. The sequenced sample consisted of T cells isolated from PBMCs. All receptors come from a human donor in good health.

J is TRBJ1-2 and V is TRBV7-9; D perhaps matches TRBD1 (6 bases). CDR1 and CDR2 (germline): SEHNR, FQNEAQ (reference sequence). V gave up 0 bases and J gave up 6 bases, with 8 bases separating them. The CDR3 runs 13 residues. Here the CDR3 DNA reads TGTGCCAGCAGCTTAGCGGCAGGGGATGGCTACACCTTC. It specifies CASSLAAGDGYTF.

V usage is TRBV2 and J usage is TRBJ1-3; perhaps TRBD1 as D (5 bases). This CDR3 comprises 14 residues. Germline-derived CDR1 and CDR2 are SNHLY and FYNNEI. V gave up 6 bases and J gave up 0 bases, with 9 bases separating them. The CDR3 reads CASREQVSGNTIYF. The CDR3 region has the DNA TGTGCCAGCAGGGAACAGGTCTCTGGAAACACCATATATTTT.

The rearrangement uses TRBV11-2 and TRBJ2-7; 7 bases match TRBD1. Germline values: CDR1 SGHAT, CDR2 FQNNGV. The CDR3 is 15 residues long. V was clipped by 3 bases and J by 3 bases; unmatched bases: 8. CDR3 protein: CASSFFRGSNYEQYF. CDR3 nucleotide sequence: TGTGCCAGCAGCTTCTTCAGGGGGAGTAACTACGAGCAGTACTTC.

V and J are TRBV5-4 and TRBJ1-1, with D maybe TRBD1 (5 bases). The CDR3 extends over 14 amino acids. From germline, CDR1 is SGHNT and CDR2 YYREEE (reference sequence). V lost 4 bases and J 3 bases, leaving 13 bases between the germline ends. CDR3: CASSRNIGDTEAFF. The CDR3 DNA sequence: TGTGCCAGCAGCCGGAACATAGGGGACACTGAAGCTTTCTTT.

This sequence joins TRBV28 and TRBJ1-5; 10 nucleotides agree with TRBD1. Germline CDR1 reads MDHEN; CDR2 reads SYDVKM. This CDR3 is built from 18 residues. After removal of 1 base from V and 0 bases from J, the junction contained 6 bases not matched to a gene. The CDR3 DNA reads TGTGCCAGCAGTTTATTGGGGACAGGGGTATATAGCAATCAGCCCCAGCATTTT. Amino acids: CASSLLGTGVYSNQPQHF.

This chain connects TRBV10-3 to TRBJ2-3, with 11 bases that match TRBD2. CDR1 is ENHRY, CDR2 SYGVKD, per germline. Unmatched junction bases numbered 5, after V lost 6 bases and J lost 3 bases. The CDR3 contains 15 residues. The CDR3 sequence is CAIRGRLAGTDTQYF. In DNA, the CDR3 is TGTGCCATCAGGGGGAGACTAGCGGGGACAGATACGCAGTATTTT.

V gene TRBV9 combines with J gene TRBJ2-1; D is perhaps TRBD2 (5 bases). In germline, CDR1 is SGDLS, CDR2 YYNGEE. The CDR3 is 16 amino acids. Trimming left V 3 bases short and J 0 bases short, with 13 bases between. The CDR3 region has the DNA TGTGCCAGCAGCGAAACGGCTAGCACCTCCTACAATGAGCAGTTCTTC. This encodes CASSETASTSYNEQFF.

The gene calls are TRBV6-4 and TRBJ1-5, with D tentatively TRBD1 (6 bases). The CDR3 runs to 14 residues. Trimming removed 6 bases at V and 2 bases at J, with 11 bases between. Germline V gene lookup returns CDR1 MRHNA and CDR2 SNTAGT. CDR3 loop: CASSPGAGNQPQHF. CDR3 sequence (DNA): TGTGCCAGCAGCCCAGGGGCGGGCAATCAGCCCCAGCATTTT.